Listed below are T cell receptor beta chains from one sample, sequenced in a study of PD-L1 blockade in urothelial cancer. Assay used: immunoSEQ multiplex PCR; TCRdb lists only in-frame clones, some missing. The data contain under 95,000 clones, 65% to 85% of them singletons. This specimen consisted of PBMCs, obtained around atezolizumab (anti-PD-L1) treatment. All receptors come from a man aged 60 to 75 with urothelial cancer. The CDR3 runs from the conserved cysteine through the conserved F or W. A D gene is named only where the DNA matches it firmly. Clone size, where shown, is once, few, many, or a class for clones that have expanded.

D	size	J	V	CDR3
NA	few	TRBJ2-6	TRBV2	CASRRGGGANVLTF
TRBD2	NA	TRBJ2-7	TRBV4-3	CASSQDWRNTRTSGKRNEQYF
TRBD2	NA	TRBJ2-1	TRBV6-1	CASSSSGGYNEQFF
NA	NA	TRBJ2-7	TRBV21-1	CASSKDRPSSYEQYF
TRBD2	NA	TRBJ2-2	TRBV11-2	CASSPGTKGHSNTGELFF
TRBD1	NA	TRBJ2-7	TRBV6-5	CASSYGQGKGDEQYF
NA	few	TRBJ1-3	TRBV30	CASGRGSGNTIYF
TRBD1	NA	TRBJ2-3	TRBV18	CASSPFSGTATDTQYF
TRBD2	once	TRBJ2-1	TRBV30	CALEPGGYHNEQFF
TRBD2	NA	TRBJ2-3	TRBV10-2	CASERGALTDTQYF
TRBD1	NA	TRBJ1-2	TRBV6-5	CASSYSGTGSNYGYTF
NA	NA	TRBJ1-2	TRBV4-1	CASWGEDYGYTF